The clone carrying this T cell receptor beta chain turned up a few times. Its antigen is unknown. This sample is drawn from a study of identical twins. Findings and caveats of the study: There were fewer insertions in abundant cord blood beta clonotypes, but memory repertoires showed no such pattern. Recombination models fit unrelated individuals' TCR alpha sharing but underestimated twins'.

Addition of a universal primer site occurred through template switching, and cDNA carried unique molecular identifiers. TCRdb reprocessed the 5' RACE reads with MiXCR, giving one entry per CDR3 protein. The data contain around 290,000 distinct CDR3 sequences, nearly 9.5% of them singletons. Germline values: CDR1 SGHTA, CDR2 FQGTGA. Trimming took off 5 bases at V and 6 bases at J, with 12 bases between the two ends. This CDR3 contains 13 residues. These data were also filed under a second study, of yellow fever vaccine responses in identical twins.

The receptor was derived from a woman younger than 35 in good health. The V gene is TRBV7-3, the J gene TRBJ2-3; D not resolved. Material: CD8+ T cells sorted from blood. The CDR3 region is CASSPALVDTQYF. The CDR3 DNA reads as TGTGCCAGCAGCCCGGCCTTGGTCGATACGCAGTATTTT.